Below, one TCR beta chain is given with its context. As yet, its antigen is unknown. Per the germline V gene, CDR1 is MNHEY and CDR2 is SMNVEV (reference sequence). Trimming cost V 3 bases and J 0 bases, with 12 bases left between them. The CDR3 is 17 residues long. The sample originates from a study of a mutant IDH1 vaccine in newly diagnosed glioma. Time point here: week 35, safety follow-up. Vaccination used 300 ug of mutant IDH1 20-mer peptide per dose, with topical imiquimod. The repertoire was sequenced with immunoSEQ multiplex PCR; TCRdb's copy has only in-frame clones and lacks some. The sample has around 30,000 clones, roughly 78% seen once; the top ten hold approximately 3%.

The sequence derives from a man aged 40-55 years with glioma. Some clones in this sample may be carry-over from other donors' samples. Sequenced here: PBMCs, sampled from a glioma patient whose treatment included an IDH1 peptide vaccine. V is TRBV27 and J is TRBJ1-6; D is perhaps TRBD1 (5 bases). The CDR3 coding sequence is TGTGCCAGCAGTTTGGATTGGGGGAGCTCCTATAATTCACCCCTCCACTTT. It specifies CASSLDWGSSYNSPLHF.